Presented here are 15 T cell receptor beta chains from one specimen sequenced in a study of CD8 T cells in Susac syndrome. An input of about 0.5 to 1 ug of RNA was subjected to reverse transcription using random hexamers. TCRdb re-derived calls from the immunoSEQ multiplex PCR reads in MiXCR, one entry per CDR3 protein. The data show about 77,000 distinct CDR3 sequences, about 92% seen once. Sequencing used CD4+ T cells from PBMCs. These receptors were obtained from a human donor with Susac syndrome.

The chain carries TRBV3-1 and TRBJ2-3; 8 bases map to TRBD2. The V segment lost 4 bases and the J segment 6 bases; nucleotides outside the gene matches: 12. Germline V lookup: CDR1 LGHDT, CDR2 YNNKEL (reference sequence). This CDR3 region has 16 residues. CDR3 sequence reads: CASSRSSGGGPDTQYF. CDR3 DNA sequence: TGTGCCAGCAGCCGCTCCTCGGGCGGGGGGCCCGATACGCAGTATTTT.

The chain employs TRBV2 and TRBJ1-1; no clear D. Between the trimmed V and J ends, which lost 9 bases and 8 bases, there was a span of 7 bases. There are 9 residues in the CDR3. In germline, CDR1 is SNHLY, CDR2 FYNNEI. The CDR3 loop is CARGLEAFF. CDR3 DNA: TGTGCCAGAGGTCTGGAAGCTTTCTTT.

V gene TRBV5-6 combines with J gene TRBJ2-1, with D perhaps TRBD2 (5 bases). From germline, CDR1 is SGHDT and CDR2 YYEEEE. This CDR3 is built from 14 residues. Trimming removed 4 bases at V and 2 bases at J, with 10 bases between. As DNA, the CDR3 is TGTGCCAGCAGCGAGGACTGGGCCTACAATGAGCAGTTCTTC. Amino acid sequence: CASSEDWAYNEQFF.

The rearrangement joins TRBV9 to TRBJ2-1, with 7 positions matching TRBD1. CDR1 SGDLS and CDR2 YYNGEE come from the germline V gene. V dropped 2 bases and J dropped 8; count of bases not matched to a gene: 4. CDR3 length equals 13 residues. The CDR3 spells CASSVDRVDEQFF. CDR3 nucleotide sequence: TGTGCCAGCAGCGTCGACAGGGTCGATGAGCAGTTCTTC.

This chain joins TRBV2 and TRBJ2-2; TRBD2 matches 11 bases. Germline V lookup: CDR1 SNHLY, CDR2 FYNNEI. The CDR3 extends over 15 amino acids. V dropped 7 bases and J dropped 5; count of bases not matched to a gene: 6. CDR3 DNA sequence: TGTGCCAGCACCCGACTAGCGGGAAAGACCGGGGAGCTGTTTTTT. It specifies CASTRLAGKTGELFF.

The chain joins TRBV5-1 to TRBJ2-1; D is possibly TRBD1 or TRBD2 (6 bases each). The V gene lost 0 bases and the J gene lost 7 bases, with 20 bases spanning the gap. The CDR3 extends over 17 amino acids. Germline lookup yields CDR1 SGHRS and CDR2 YFSETQ. This CDR3 is CASSLARGGGLRNEQFF. CDR3 nucleotides: TGCGCCAGCAGCTTGGCCAGGGGAGGAGGGCTGCGGAATGAGCAGTTCTTC.

This clonotype was observed once. The rearrangement links TRBV7-9 to TRBJ2-2, with TRBD1 matching 7 bases. Germline V lookup: CDR1 SEHNR, CDR2 FQNEAQ (reference sequence). This CDR3 spans 15 amino acids. V lost 4 bases to trimming and J lost 3 bases; unmatched junction nucleotides: 5. DNA of the CDR3: TGTGCCAGCAGCTCCAGGGACAGATACACCGGGGAGCTGTTTTTT. Its translation: CASSSRDRYTGELFF.

This chain joins TRBV18 and TRBJ1-4; D gene unclear. This CDR3 has 12 residues. V lost 1 base to trimming and J lost 8 bases, with 5 bases between them. In germline, CDR1 is KGHSH, CDR2 LQKENI. CDR3 sequence (DNA): TGTGCCAGCTCACCACAGCCCGAAAAACTGTTTTTT. Amino acid sequence: CASSPQPEKLFF.

This chain uses TRBV6-2 or TRBV6-3 with TRBJ2-7, with D unresolved. The CDR3 is 10 residues long. CDR1 and CDR2 (germline): MNHEY, SVGEGT. Trimming took 8 bases from V and 3 from J, leaving 5 bases between them. CDR3 nucleotides: TGTGCCAGCGGTGTCTACGAGCAGTACTTC. Translating it yields CASGVYEQYF.

The CDR3 bases are TGCAGTGCTAGCCCCGACAGGGTGGGCTGGGACTTCAAGGAGACCCAGTACTTC. The encoded protein is CSASPDRVGWDFKETQYF. This chain joins TRBV20-1 and TRBJ2-5, with D possibly TRBD1 on 7 matching bases. Trimming stripped 3 bases from V and 5 bases from J, with 28 bases between. The germline V gene encodes CDR1 DFQATT and CDR2 SNEGSKA (reference sequence). The CDR3 contains 18 residues.

The chain joins TRBV12-3 or TRBV12-4 to TRBJ1-3; 12 bases fit TRBD1. The V gene end was trimmed by 7 bases and the J gene end by 0 bases; junction bases not matched to a gene: 4. The CDR3 is made up of 16 amino acids. The CDR3 DNA follows: TGTGCCAGCACCAAGGGACAGGGGGCCTCTGGAAACACCATATATTTT. Its protein is CASTKGQGASGNTIYF.

Concerning this clonotype itself: At one of its ends the junction is not consistent with the germline gene, which may arise from a read error. V and J are TRBV6-5 and TRBJ1-4; D is unclear. The CDR3 has 12 residues. The germline V gene encodes CDR1 MNHEY and CDR2 SVGAGI. The CDR3 DNA is TGTGCCAGCAGTTACTCGAATGGCCCTCTTGTTTTT. It encodes CASSYSNGPLVF.

A single count supports this clonotype. This chain links TRBV6-5 with TRBJ1-1; D is possibly TRBD1 (6 bases). Trimming cost V 2 bases and J 4 bases, with 11 bases left between them. The CDR3 is 14 residues long. The germline V gene has CDR1 MNHEY and CDR2 SVGAGI. The CDR3 here is CASSYGQGSTEAFF. CDR3 sequence (DNA): TGTGCCAGCAGTTACGGCCAGGGGTCCACTGAAGCTTTCTTT.

This sequence joins TRBV7-2 and TRBJ2-7; the D gene is possibly TRBD2 (6 bases). This CDR3 comprises 14 residues. V was cut by 0 bases and J by 6 bases, with 12 bases left in between. Per germline, CDR1 SGHTA and CDR2 FQGNSA. The DNA for the CDR3 is TGTGCCAGCAGCTTAGCCCCGGGAGCGGGCGAGCAGTACTTC. Residues: CASSLAPGAGEQYF. The whole variable domain, remainder taken from reference TRBV7-2 and TRBJ2-7, is GAGVSQSPSNKVTEKGKDVELRCDPISGHTALYWYRQSLGQGLEFLIYFQGNSAPDKSGLPSDRFSAERTGGSVSTLTIQRTQQEDSAVYLCASSLAPGAGEQYFGPGTRLTVT.

This sequence joins TRBV7-2 and TRBJ1-2; D unresolved. The germline V and J ends were trimmed by 2 bases and 2 bases, with 6 bases remaining between them. This CDR3 comprises 13 residues. Germline V lookup: CDR1 SGHTA, CDR2 FQGNSA. CDR3 nucleotides: TGTGCCAGCAGCTTAATGGGAAACTATGGCTACACCTTC. It encodes CASSLMGNYGYTF. Based on the CDR3 plus reference TRBV7-2 and TRBJ1-2, the full variable domain is GAGVSQSPSNKVTEKGKDVELRCDPISGHTALYWYRQSLGQGLEFLIYFQGNSAPDKSGLPSDRFSAERTGGSVSTLTIQRTQQEDSAVYLCASSLMGNYGYTFGSGTRLTVV.